This T cell receptor (beta chain) was observed in a study of molecular identifiers for immune sequencing clone quantification. This clonotype came up many times. Its specificity is not known. The study's findings and limits: With a barcode shared among identical TCR molecules, highly expanded clone sizes could be underestimated.

For naive CD8 T cells, sorting used the CD8+CD4-CCR7+CD45RA+ phenotype. V was clipped by 4 bases and J by 6 bases, with 13 bases between them. This CDR3 contains 13 residues. Germline V gene sequence: CDR1 MNHEY, CDR2 SMNVEV (reference sequence). Libraries of bulk TCR were made by previously described methods (with listed TCR primers). TCRdb re-analysed the PCR reads in MiXCR, keeping a single row per CDR3 protein. The sample lists about 32,000 distinct CDR3 sequences, about 19% occurring once. This chain joins TRBV27 and TRBJ2-7; no definite D call. The specimen sequenced was naive CD8+ T cells from blood, with Jurkat cell RNA spiked in. Sample subset: FACS-sorted CD8+CD4-CCR7+CD45RA+ naive T cells. The TCR comes from a human donor in good health. Some libraries in this study had Jurkat cell RNA spiked in. The CDR3 loop reads CASSSSSRLEQYF. The CDR3 nucleotides are TGTGCCAGCAGTTCCTCGTCCCGACTCGAGCAGTACTTC.